Below, 29 T cell receptor beta chains from the same sample are listed, as sequenced in a study of CD8 T cells in ankylosing spondylitis. TCRdb recomputed calls from the 5' RACE reads with MiXCR, one row per CDR3 protein. This table has 210,000 or so distinct CDR3 sequences, roughly 8% appearing once. The sample taken for sequencing was blood, either unsorted or a sorted T cell fraction (not recorded which). The receptors originated from a female donor with ankylosing spondylitis or in good health (not recorded which).

This clonotype was recorded many times. The chain carries TRBV25-1 and TRBJ2-7; 7 bases fit TRBD1. V lost 5 bases to trimming and J lost 9 bases; unmatched junction nucleotides: 13. CDR1 is MGHDK, CDR2 SYGVNS, per germline. This CDR3 is built from 14 residues. The CDR3 sequence is CASSTAGGYWGQYF. In DNA, the CDR3 is TGTGCCAGCAGTACGGCAGGGGGTTATTGGGGGCAGTACTTC.

The V and J genes are TRBV7-3 and TRBJ1-1; a possible D gene is TRBD1 (6 bases). Germline lookup yields CDR1 SGHTA and CDR2 FQGTGA. This CDR3 has 13 amino acids. V was pared by 5 bases and J by 3 bases, with 10 bases between. In DNA form, the CDR3 reads TGTGCCAGCAGCAAGGACAGCCACACTGAAGCTTTCTTT. Encoded protein: CASSKDSHTEAFF.

This clonotype was detected many times. The rearrangement joins TRBV27 to TRBJ2-3; D uncertain. V was shortened by 2 bases and J by 3 bases, with 12 bases between the two germline ends. CDR1 and CDR2 (germline): MNHEY, SMNVEV (reference sequence). This CDR3 has 15 amino acids. The chain's CDR3 is CASSLRFPRTDTQYF. CDR3 in DNA: TGTGCCAGCAGTTTAAGGTTTCCGAGGACAGATACGCAGTATTTT.

This clonotype was seen ten or more times. V and J are TRBV7-9 and TRBJ1-2; tentatively, D is TRBD1 (6 bases). Looked up from germline, CDR1 is SEHNR and CDR2 is FQNEAQ (reference sequence). CDR3 length: 14 amino acids. Trimming shortened V by 2 bases and J by 8 bases, and 15 bases separated the two germline ends. The CDR3 DNA follows: TGTGCCAGCAGCTTACCCCCGAGGGGGACCGGCTACACCTTC. Encoded protein: CASSLPPRGTGYTF.

In its sample, this clonotype was seen many times. The V and J genes are TRBV5-1 and TRBJ2-2, with a possible D match to TRBD2 (6 bases). The CDR3 has 15 residues. V dropped 7 bases and J dropped 5 bases, with 18 bases sitting between them. CDR1 is SGHRS and CDR2 is YFSETQ in the germline V gene. In nucleotides, the CDR3 is TGCGCCAGCCGTGGCCGCGAGGGAGGAACCGGGGAGCTGTTTTTT. Translating gives CASRGREGGTGELFF.

CDR3 DNA: TGCAGTGCACAACCCGGACTAGCCCAAGAGACCCAGTACTTC. Translating gives CSAQPGLAQETQYF. The chain joins TRBV20-1 to TRBJ2-5, with 8 nucleotides matching TRBD2. CDR1 DFQATT and CDR2 SNEGSKA come from the germline V gene (reference sequence). The CDR3 is made up of 14 amino acids. Germline trimming cut 6 bases from V and 1 base from J; bases unmatched to any gene: 7.

This clonotype was observed many times. The CDR3 DNA reads as TGTGCCAGCAGCTTCGGACTAACCAGCACAGATACGCAGTATTTT. Amino acid sequence: CASSFGLTSTDTQYF. The chain joins TRBV7-2 to TRBJ2-3; D is perhaps TRBD2 (6 bases). The CDR3 has 15 residues. CDR1 is SGHTA, CDR2 FQGNSA, per germline. With 3 bases removed from V and 0 bases from J, the gap between germline ends came to 10 bases. The whole variable domain, remainder taken from reference TRBV7-2 and TRBJ2-3, is GAGVSQSPSNKVTEKGKDVELRCDPISGHTALYWYRQSLGQGLEFLIYFQGNSAPDKSGLPSDRFSAERTGGSVSTLTIQRTQQEDSAVYLCASSFGLTSTDTQYFGPGTRLTVL.

This clonotype was seen at least ten times. This rearrangement joins TRBV29-1 to TRBJ2-2; no firm D call. The V and J ends lost 6 bases and 1 base respectively, with 9 bases between them. Germline CDR1 SQVTM, CDR2 ANQGSEA. The CDR3 consists of 13 residues. The CDR3, as DNA: TGCAGCGTAAGCTACCGGAACACCGGGGAGCTGTTTTTT. It encodes CSVSYRNTGELFF.

This clonotype was counted a few times. J is TRBJ2-7 and V is TRBV11-2; D not resolved. Germline assignment: CDR1 SGHAT and CDR2 FQNNGV. Trimming stripped 1 base from V and 3 bases from J, with 10 bases between. CDR3 length: 14 residues. The CDR3 sequence: CASSLGGILYEQYF. As DNA, the CDR3 is TGTGCCAGCAGCTTAGGGGGTATTCTCTACGAGCAGTACTTC.

The table lists this clonotype with many counts. This chain joins TRBV11-2 and TRBJ2-1; 8 positions agree with TRBD2. CDR3 length: 17 residues. CDR1 is SGHAT and CDR2 is FQNNGV in the germline V gene. V lost 3 bases, J lost 6 bases, and 13 bases stayed unmatched. The CDR3: CASSLGSLGLGGNEQFF. DNA for the CDR3: TGTGCCAGCAGCTTGGGGTCCCTGGGACTAGGGGGCAATGAGCAGTTCTTC. Looking up the rest from reference TRBV11-2 and TRBJ2-1 gives the full variable domain: EAGVAQSPRYKIIEKRQSVAFWCNPISGHATLYWYQQILGQGPKLLIQFQNNGVVDDSQLPKDRFSAERLKGVDSTLKIQPAKLEDSAVYLCASSLGSLGLGGNEQFFGPGTRLTVL.

The table lists this clonotype with many counts. V usage is TRBV12-3 or TRBV12-4 and J usage is TRBJ2-7; 10 bases fit TRBD2. Germline trimming cut 6 bases from V and 0 bases from J; bases unmatched to any gene: 2. This CDR3 has 14 amino acids. The CDR3 region is CASRSSGSSYEQYF. In nucleotides, the CDR3 is TGTGCCAGCAGGTCTAGCGGGAGCTCCTACGAGCAGTACTTC.

This clonotype was counted many times. The chain couples TRBV9 to TRBJ2-3; 10 nucleotides match TRBD1. Germline V gives CDR1 SGDLS, CDR2 YYNGEE. With 0 bases clipped from V and 1 base from J, the junction kept 2 bases outside the gene matches. The CDR3 consists of 16 residues. This CDR3 reads CASSVAGTGGTDTQYF. In DNA form, the CDR3 reads TGTGCCAGCAGCGTAGCGGGGACAGGGGGCACAGATACGCAGTATTTT.

The sample holds many counts of this clonotype. J is TRBJ2-7 and V is TRBV7-9; D may match TRBD1 or TRBD2 (5 bases each). V was cut by 6 bases and J by 0 bases, with 12 bases left in between. This CDR3 is built from 14 residues. CDR1 and CDR2 (germline): SEHNR, FQNEAQ (reference sequence). The CDR3 region is CASSFGGSSYEQYF. The DNA for the CDR3 is TGTGCCAGCAGTTTTGGGGGAAGCTCCTACGAGCAGTACTTC.

This clonotype was counted many times. The V call is TRBV7-2, the J call TRBJ1-5; tentative D call: TRBD1 (5 bases). Germline V lookup: CDR1 SGHTA, CDR2 FQGNSA. Between the trimmed V and J ends, which lost 6 bases and 2 bases, there was a span of 11 bases. The CDR3 covers 14 residues. The DNA of the CDR3 is TGTGCCAGCAGGATAACAGGCGGCAATCAGCCCCAGCATTTT. It specifies CASRITGGNQPQHF. Looking up the rest from reference TRBV7-2 and TRBJ1-5 gives the full variable domain: GAGVSQSPSNKVTEKGKDVELRCDPISGHTALYWYRQSLGQGLEFLIYFQGNSAPDKSGLPSDRFSAERTGGSVSTLTIQRTQQEDSAVYLCASRITGGNQPQHFGDGTRLSIL.

This clonotype was picked up many times. The chain is built from TRBV7-3 and TRBJ2-1; 11 bases fit TRBD2. The V gene's germline CDR1 is SGHTA and CDR2 FQGTGA. V dropped 4 bases and J dropped 9; count of bases not matched to a gene: 17. The CDR3 spans 18 residues. Written as DNA, the CDR3 is TGTGCCAGCAGCTCCGGACAGGGTATAGCGGGGGGGGGTAGTGAGCAGTTCTTC. The encoded protein is CASSSGQGIAGGGSEQFF.

This clonotype appeared many times. This chain joins TRBV29-1 and TRBJ2-3, with 11 bases matching TRBD2. Germline CDR1 SQVTM, CDR2 ANQGSEA. This CDR3 region has 15 residues. Trimming at V came to 3 bases and at J to 2 bases, leaving 4 bases not matched to a gene. In DNA form, the CDR3 reads TGCAGCGTTGAGGGGACTAGCGGACTCACAGATACGCAGTATTTT. Its protein is CSVEGTSGLTDTQYF.

Details on this clonotype: This may be a read error: a much more frequent sequence differs by one nucleotide. This CDR3 is CATSHSSASYNEQFF. CDR3 in DNA: TGTGCCACCAGCCACTCTAGCGCCTCCTACAATGAGCAGTTCTTC. The chain joins TRBV12-5 to TRBJ2-1; D might be TRBD2 (6 bases). Germline V gene sequence: CDR1 LGHNT, CDR2 FRNRAP. This CDR3 is built from 15 residues.

This clonotype was picked up many times. CDR3 nucleotide sequence: TGTGCCAGCAGCCAAGACTCCCGATATGAGCAGTTCTTC. The encoded protein is CASSQDSRYEQFF. The chain joins TRBV14 to TRBJ2-1; D remains ambiguous. The germline V and J ends were trimmed by 0 bases and 8 bases, with 8 bases remaining between them. Germline CDR1 is SGHDN and CDR2 is FVKESK. The CDR3 loop spans 13 amino acids.

The V gene is TRBV29-1, the J gene TRBJ2-1; D perhaps matches TRBD1 (6 bases). Trimming left V 7 bases short and J 6 bases short, with 10 bases between. The CDR3 contains 11 residues. Germline V gene lookup returns CDR1 SQVTM and CDR2 ANQGSEA. CDR3 residues: CSEGGINEQFF. The CDR3, as DNA: TGCAGCGAAGGGGGAATCAATGAGCAGTTCTTC.

This clonotype was found many times. This chain links TRBV20-1 with TRBJ2-1; 8 bases are shared with TRBD2. CDR3 size: 16 residues. Per germline, CDR1 DFQATT and CDR2 SNEGSKA (reference sequence). Trimming at V came to 3 bases and at J to 4 bases, leaving 11 bases not matched to a gene. CDR3 nucleotides: TGCAGTGCTAGTTCAGAAAAGGTAGCGGGATACAATGAGCAGTTCTTC. This codes for CSASSEKVAGYNEQFF.

This clonotype appeared a few times. This chain links TRBV7-6 with TRBJ2-2; no reliable D call. Trimming stripped 1 base from V and 2 bases from J, with 5 bases between. Germline assignment: CDR1 SGHVS and CDR2 FNYEAQ. The CDR3 covers 14 residues. Here the CDR3 DNA reads TGTGCCAGCAGCTTAGGGCACAACACCGGGGAGCTGTTTTTT. Translated: CASSLGHNTGELFF.

This clonotype was seen many times. The chain uses TRBV7-9 and TRBJ2-7; perhaps TRBD2 as D (5 bases). Deletions cut 2 bases from V and 2 bases from J, with 10 bases between. From germline, CDR1 is SEHNR and CDR2 FQNEAQ (reference sequence). The CDR3 length is 14 residues. In DNA, the CDR3 is TGTGCCAGCAGCTTATCAAGGCGGGCCTACGAGCAGTACTTC. It is translated as CASSLSRRAYEQYF.

This clonotype was seen repeatedly, ten times or more. This chain connects TRBV10-3 to TRBJ1-1; 7 nucleotides match TRBD1. Trimming cost V 6 bases and J 1 base; bases outside gene matches: 5. Germline CDR1 is ENHRY and CDR2 is SYGVKD. The CDR3 contains 14 residues. Written as DNA, the CDR3 is TGTGCCATCAGCCCGGGACAGAGGAACACTGAAGCTTTCTTT. Protein sequence: CAISPGQRNTEAFF.

There are many counts of this clonotype. J is TRBJ2-7 and V is TRBV27; TRBD2 aligns across 7 bases. Germline CDR1 reads MNHEY; CDR2 reads SMNVEV (reference sequence). The CDR3 length is 15 residues. V gave up 8 bases and J gave up 7 bases; unmatched junction bases: 17. The CDR3 protein is CASRRGLSGKEEQYF. CDR3 DNA: TGTGCCAGCCGGAGGGGACTATCGGGGAAGGAGGAGCAGTACTTC.

On this clonotype itself: Mismatch with germline at one junction end may stem from a read error. The chain uses TRBV6-2 or TRBV6-3 and TRBJ2-1, with unresolved D. Germline V gene lookup returns CDR1 MNHEY and CDR2 SVGEGT. The CDR3 sequence is 11 residues long. CDR3 bases: TGTGTCAGCAGTTACATAGATGAGCAGTTCTTC. It encodes CVSSYIDEQFF.

CDR3 bases: TGCAGCGTTGAAGGAAGTAGGGGCGGCACCTACGAGCAGTACTTC. Protein sequence: CSVEGSRGGTYEQYF. This rearrangement joins TRBV29-1 to TRBJ2-7; D may be TRBD1 (5 bases). V lost 1 base to trimming and J lost 2 bases, with 15 bases between them. CDR1 is SQVTM and CDR2 is ANQGSEA in the germline V gene. This CDR3 contains 15 residues.

The table lists this clonotype with many counts. This chain joins TRBV4-2 and TRBJ2-5; possible D gene TRBD2, 6 bases. Germline V CDR1 and CDR2: LGHNA, YNFKEQ. V was trimmed by 4 bases and J by 2 bases, leaving 11 bases between them. The CDR3 is 14 amino acids. The CDR3 nucleotides are TGTGCCAGCAGCCGGGGGGTAACACAAGAGACCCAGTACTTC. Translation gives CASSRGVTQETQYF.

This clonotype was observed at least ten times. The chain joins TRBV6-4 to TRBJ1-1; D not certain. V was trimmed by 3 bases and J by 0 bases, leaving 14 bases between them. CDR3 length: 16 residues. Germline lookup yields CDR1 MRHNA and CDR2 SNTAGT. This chain's CDR3 is CASSEQPGAMNTEAFF. The CDR3 nucleotides read TGTGCCAGCAGTGAACAGCCTGGAGCCATGAACACTGAAGCTTTCTTT.

The sample holds many counts of this clonotype. V usage is TRBV12-3 or TRBV12-4 and J usage is TRBJ1-6; a weak D match, TRBD1 (6 bases). The CDR3 covers 14 residues. Trimming took 6 bases from V and 7 from J, leaving 13 bases between them. In DNA, the CDR3 is TGTGCCAGCAGCCAGCCGGGACAAAATTCACCCCTCCACTTT. Its translation is CASSQPGQNSPLHF.